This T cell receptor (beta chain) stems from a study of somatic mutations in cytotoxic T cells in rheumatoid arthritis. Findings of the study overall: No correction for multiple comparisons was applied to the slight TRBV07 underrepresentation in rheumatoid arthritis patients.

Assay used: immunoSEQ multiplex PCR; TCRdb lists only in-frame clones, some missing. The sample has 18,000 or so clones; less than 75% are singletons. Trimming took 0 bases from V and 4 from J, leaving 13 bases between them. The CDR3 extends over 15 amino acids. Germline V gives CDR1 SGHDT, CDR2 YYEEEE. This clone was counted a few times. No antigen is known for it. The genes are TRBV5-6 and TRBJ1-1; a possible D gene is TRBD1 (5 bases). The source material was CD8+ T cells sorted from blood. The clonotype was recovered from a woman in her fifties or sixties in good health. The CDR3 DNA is TGTGCCAGCAGCTTGGAGGGTCAGGGCGGCACTGAAGCTTTCTTT. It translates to CASSLEGQGGTEAFF.